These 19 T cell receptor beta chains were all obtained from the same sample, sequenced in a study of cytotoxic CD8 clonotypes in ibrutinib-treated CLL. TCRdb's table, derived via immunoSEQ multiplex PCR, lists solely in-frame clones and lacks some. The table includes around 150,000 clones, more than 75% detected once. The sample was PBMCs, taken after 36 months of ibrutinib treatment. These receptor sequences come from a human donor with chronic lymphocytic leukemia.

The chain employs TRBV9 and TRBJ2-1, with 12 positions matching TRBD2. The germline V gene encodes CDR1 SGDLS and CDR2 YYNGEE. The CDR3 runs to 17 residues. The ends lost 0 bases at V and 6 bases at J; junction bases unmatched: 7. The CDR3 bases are TGTGCCAGCAGCGTAGCTAGCGGGGGGGACCTACGCAATGAGCAGTTCTTC. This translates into CASSVASGGDLRNEQFF.

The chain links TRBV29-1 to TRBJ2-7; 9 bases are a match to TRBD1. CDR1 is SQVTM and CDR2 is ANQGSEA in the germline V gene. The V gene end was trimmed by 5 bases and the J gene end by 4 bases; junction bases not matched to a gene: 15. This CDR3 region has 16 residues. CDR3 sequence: CSVSGVLWGQGYEQYF. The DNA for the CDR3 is TGCAGCGTTTCCGGAGTTTTGTGGGGACAGGGATACGAGCAGTACTTC.

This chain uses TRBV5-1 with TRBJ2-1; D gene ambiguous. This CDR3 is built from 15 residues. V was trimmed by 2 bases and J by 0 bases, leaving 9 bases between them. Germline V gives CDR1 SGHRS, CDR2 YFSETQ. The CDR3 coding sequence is TGCGCCAGCAGCTTAGGTTCCGGCTCCTACAATGAGCAGTTCTTC. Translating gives CASSLGSGSYNEQFF.

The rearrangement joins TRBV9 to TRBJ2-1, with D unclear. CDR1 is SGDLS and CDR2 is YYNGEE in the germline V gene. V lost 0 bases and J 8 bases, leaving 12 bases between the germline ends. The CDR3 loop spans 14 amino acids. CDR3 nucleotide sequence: TGTGCCAGCAGCGTAGCATCTAGTCATGATGAGCAGTTCTTC. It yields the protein CASSVASSHDEQFF.

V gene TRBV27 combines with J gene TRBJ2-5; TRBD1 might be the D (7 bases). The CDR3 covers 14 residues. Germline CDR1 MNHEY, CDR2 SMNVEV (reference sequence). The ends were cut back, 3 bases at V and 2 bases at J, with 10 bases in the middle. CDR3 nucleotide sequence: TGTGCCAGCAGTTTGCAGGGGGGACAAGAGACCCAGTACTTC. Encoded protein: CASSLQGGQETQYF.

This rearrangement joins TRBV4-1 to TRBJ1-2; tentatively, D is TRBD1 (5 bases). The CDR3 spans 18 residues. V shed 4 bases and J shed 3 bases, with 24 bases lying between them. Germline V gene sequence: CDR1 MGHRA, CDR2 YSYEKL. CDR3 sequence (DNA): TGCGCCAGCAGCCCCACGTTGTTTCAGACTGGGGCCTACTATGGCTACACCTTC. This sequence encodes CASSPTLFQTGAYYGYTF.

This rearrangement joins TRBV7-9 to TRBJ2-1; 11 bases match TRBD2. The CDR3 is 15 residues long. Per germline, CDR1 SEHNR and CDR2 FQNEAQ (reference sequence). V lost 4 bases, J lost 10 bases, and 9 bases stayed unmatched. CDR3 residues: CASSYPGLAAREQFF. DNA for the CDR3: TGTGCCAGCAGCTATCCGGGACTAGCGGCACGCGAGCAGTTCTTC. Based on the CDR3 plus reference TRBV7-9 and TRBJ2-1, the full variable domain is DTGVSQNPRHKITKRGQNVTFRCDPISEHNRLYWYRQTLGQGPEFLTYFQNEAQLEKSRLLSDRFSAERPKGSFSTLEIQRTEQGDSAMYLCASSYPGLAAREQFFGPGTRLTVL.

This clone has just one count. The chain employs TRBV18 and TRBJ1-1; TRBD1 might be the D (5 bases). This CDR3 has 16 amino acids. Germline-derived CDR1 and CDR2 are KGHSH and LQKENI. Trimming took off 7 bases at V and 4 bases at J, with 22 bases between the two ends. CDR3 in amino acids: CASCSGTGFSGTEAFF. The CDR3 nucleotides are TGTGCCAGCTGCAGTGGGACGGGTTTCTCGGGCACTGAAGCTTTCTTT.

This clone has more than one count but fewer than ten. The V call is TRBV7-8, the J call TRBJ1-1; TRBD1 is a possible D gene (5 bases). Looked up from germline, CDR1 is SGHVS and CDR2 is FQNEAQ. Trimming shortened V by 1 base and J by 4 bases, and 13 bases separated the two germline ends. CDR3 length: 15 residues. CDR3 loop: CASSLGVRGGTEAFF. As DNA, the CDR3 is TGTGCCAGCAGCTTAGGGGTTAGGGGCGGCACTGAAGCTTTCTTT.

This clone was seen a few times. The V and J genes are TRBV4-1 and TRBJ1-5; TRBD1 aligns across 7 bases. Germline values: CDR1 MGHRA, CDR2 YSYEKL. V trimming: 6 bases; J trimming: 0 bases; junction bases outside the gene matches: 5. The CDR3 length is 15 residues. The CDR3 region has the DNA TGCGCCAGCAGTGAGACAGGGATTAGCAATCAGCCCCAGCATTTT. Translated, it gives CASSETGISNQPQHF.

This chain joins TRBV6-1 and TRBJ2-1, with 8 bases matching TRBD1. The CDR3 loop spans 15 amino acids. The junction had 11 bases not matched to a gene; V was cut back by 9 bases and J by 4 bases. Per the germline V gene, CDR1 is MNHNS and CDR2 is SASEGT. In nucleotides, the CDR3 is TGTGCCAGTCTAATCCGGGACAGGAAATACAATGAGCAGTTCTTC. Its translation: CASLIRDRKYNEQFF.

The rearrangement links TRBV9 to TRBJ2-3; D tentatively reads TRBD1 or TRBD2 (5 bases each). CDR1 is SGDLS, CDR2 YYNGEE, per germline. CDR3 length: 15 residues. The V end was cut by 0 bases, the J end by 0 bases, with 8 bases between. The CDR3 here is CASSVGGGSTDTQYF. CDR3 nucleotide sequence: TGTGCCAGCAGCGTAGGGGGCGGGAGCACAGATACGCAGTATTTT.

The CDR3 spells CASSDSYNQPQHF. CDR3 DNA: TGTGCCAGCAGTGACAGTTACAATCAGCCCCAGCATTTT. J is TRBJ1-5 and V is TRBV2; D not certain. CDR1 and CDR2 from the germline V gene are SNHLY and FYNNEI. Trimming pared 3 bases from V and 3 bases from J, leaving 6 bases between. The CDR3 totals 13 residues.

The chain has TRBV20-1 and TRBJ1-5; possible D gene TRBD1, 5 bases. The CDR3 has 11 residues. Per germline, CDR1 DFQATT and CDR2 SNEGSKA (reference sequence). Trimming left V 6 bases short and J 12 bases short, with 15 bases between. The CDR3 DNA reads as TGCAGTGCCCCTCAGGGCCGTAACCAGCATTTT. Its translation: CSAPQGRNQHF.

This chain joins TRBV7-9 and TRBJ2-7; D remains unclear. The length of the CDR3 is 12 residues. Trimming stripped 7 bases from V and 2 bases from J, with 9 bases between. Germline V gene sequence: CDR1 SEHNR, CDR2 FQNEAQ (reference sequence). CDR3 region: CASTGPTYEQYF. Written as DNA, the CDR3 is TGTGCCAGCACCGGTCCCACCTACGAGCAGTACTTC.

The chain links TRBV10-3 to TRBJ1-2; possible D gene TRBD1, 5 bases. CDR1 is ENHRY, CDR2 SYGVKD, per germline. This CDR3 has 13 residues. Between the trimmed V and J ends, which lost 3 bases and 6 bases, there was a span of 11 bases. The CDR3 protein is CAISEGERHGYTF. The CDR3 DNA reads TGTGCCATCAGTGAAGGGGAAAGACATGGCTACACCTTC.

This CDR3 reads CASTTDTQETQYF. CDR3 DNA: TGCGCCAGCACGACCGATACGCAAGAGACCCAGTACTTC. The chain links TRBV5-1 to TRBJ2-5, with D unclear. The V gene's germline CDR1 is SGHRS and CDR2 YFSETQ. Trimming removed 6 bases at V and 2 bases at J, with 11 bases between. The CDR3 spans 13 residues.

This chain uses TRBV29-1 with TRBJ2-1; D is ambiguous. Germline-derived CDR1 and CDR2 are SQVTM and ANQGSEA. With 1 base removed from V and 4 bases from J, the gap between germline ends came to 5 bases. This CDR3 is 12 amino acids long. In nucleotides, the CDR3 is TGCAGCGTTGAAGGCCGTTACAATGAGCAGTTCTTC. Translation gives CSVEGRYNEQFF.

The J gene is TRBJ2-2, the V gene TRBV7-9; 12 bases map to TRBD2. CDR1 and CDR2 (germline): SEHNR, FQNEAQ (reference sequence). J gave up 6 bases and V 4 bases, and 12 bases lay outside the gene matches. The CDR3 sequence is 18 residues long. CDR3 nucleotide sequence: TGTGCCAGCAGCTCCGACCTTAGACTAGCGGGGGTATCCGGGGAGCTGTTTTTT. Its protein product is CASSSDLRLAGVSGELFF.